Following are 8 T cell receptor beta chains from one sample sequenced in a study of T cells after yellow fever vaccination. TCRdb re-analysed the 5' RACE reads in MiXCR, keeping a single row per CDR3 protein. The table records some 600,000 distinct CDR3 sequences, about 12% of them present only once. This material consisted of PBMCs, taken on the day of the yellow fever booster vaccination. The origin of the receptors is a man younger than 40 who received the YFV17D yellow fever vaccine.

The genes are TRBV7-2 and TRBJ2-7; D perhaps matches TRBD2 (6 bases). The CDR3 loop spans 15 amino acids. With 5 bases removed from V and 4 bases from J, the gap between germline ends came to 18 bases. Germline V lookup: CDR1 SGHTA, CDR2 FQGNSA. CDR3 nucleotides: TGTGCCAGCAGCGGGGGTCCTAGCGTCAAGTACGAGCAGTACTTC. Translated, it gives CASSGGPSVKYEQYF. Combining the CDR3 with reference TRBV7-2 and TRBJ2-7 gives the whole variable domain GAGVSQSPSNKVTEKGKDVELRCDPISGHTALYWYRQSLGQGLEFLIYFQGNSAPDKSGLPSDRFSAERTGGSVSTLTIQRTQQEDSAVYLCASSGGPSVKYEQYFGPGTRLTVT.

The chain couples TRBV27 to TRBJ2-3; 11 bases fit TRBD2. This CDR3 spans 13 amino acids. CDR1 is MNHEY and CDR2 is SMNVEV in the germline V gene (reference sequence). V dropped 3 bases and J dropped 14; count of bases not matched to a gene: 7. The CDR3 is CASSLSSGRIVYF. CDR3 bases: TGTGCCAGCAGTTTGTCTAGCGGGAGGATTGTGTATTTT.

The chain has TRBV28 and TRBJ2-7; a weak D match, TRBD1 (6 bases). The CDR3 is 16 amino acids. CDR1 and CDR2 (germline): MDHEN, SYDVKM. Trimming stripped 3 bases from V and 2 bases from J, with 17 bases between. The CDR3 reads CASSFRTGTLTYEQYF. CDR3 DNA: TGTGCCAGCAGTTTTCGAACCGGGACATTAACCTACGAGCAGTACTTC.

In its sample, this clonotype was seen a few times. This chain connects TRBV7-2 to TRBJ2-7, with TRBD2 matching over 10 bases. Germline V gene data show CDR1 as SGHTA and CDR2 as FQGNSA. V shed 4 bases, J shed 12 bases, and the junction held 9 bases outside the gene matches. The length of the CDR3 is 13 residues. The CDR3 DNA reads TGTGCCAGCAGCTCACTTGTAGCGGGAGGATTGTACTTC. It codes for CASSSLVAGGLYF.

V and J are TRBV6-5 and TRBJ2-2; the D gene is possibly TRBD1 (6 bases). The CDR3 is 14 amino acids. Germline V gene sequence: CDR1 MNHEY, CDR2 SVGAGI. The V end was cut by 7 bases, the J end by 8 bases, with 17 bases between. The CDR3 nucleotides read TGTGCCAGCACTCTCATGGCGCAGGGGGGGGAGCTGTTTTTT. It yields the protein CASTLMAQGGELFF.

This chain links TRBV11-3 with TRBJ2-1; unclear D gene. V was cut by 4 bases and J by 8 bases, with 15 bases left in between. The length of the CDR3 is 14 residues. CDR1 is SGHNT and CDR2 is YENEEA in the germline V gene. In nucleotides, the CDR3 is TGTGCCAGCAGCTCCGCCCCCCCAGTCTATGAGCAGTTCTTC. The encoded protein is CASSSAPPVYEQFF.

This chain uses TRBV7-2 with TRBJ1-2, with D unclear. V lost 3 bases to trimming and J lost 2 bases, with 7 bases between them. This CDR3 has 13 residues. From germline, CDR1 is SGHTA and CDR2 FQGNSA. The chain's CDR3 is CASSLTENYGYTF. DNA of the CDR3: TGTGCCAGCAGCTTGACTGAAAACTATGGCTACACCTTC.

The CDR3 DNA reads as TGTGCCAGCAGCCTTAGCCTAATAGACGAGACCCAGTACTTC. As protein: CASSLSLIDETQYF. The chain recombines TRBV12-3 or TRBV12-4 with TRBJ2-5, with no clear D. With 6 bases removed from V and 5 bases from J, the gap between germline ends came to 16 bases. The CDR3 length is 14 residues.